This is a list of T cell receptor beta chains from one sample in a study of shared clonotypes between healthy human individuals. TCRdb's table, derived via immunoSEQ multiplex PCR, lists solely in-frame clones and lacks some. This table has hundreds of thousands of clones, about 80% appearing once. The sample comprised PBMCs. These TCRs come from a woman between 40 and 50 years old in good health. Some clones in this sample may be carry-over from other donors' samples. Each CDR3 is given with its conserved first and last residue. D genes are given only for firm matches. Some rows have no size entry. The others give once, few or many, or a class for an expanded clone.

j_call	v_call	clone_size	d_call	cdr3_aa	cdr3_nt
TRBJ2-2	TRBV19	-	-	CASSTGTHNTGELFF	TGTGCCAGTAGTACCGGGACCCATAACACCGGGGAGCTGTTTTTT
TRBJ2-3	TRBV6-1	-	TRBD2	CASDLAGGPTDTQYF	TGTGCCAGCGATCTAGCGGGAGGACCCACAGATACGCAGTATTTT
TRBJ1-4	TRBV7-2	few	-	CASSLGRGTNEKLFF	TGTGCCAGCAGCTTAGGGCGGGGAACTAATGAAAAACTGTTTTTT
TRBJ1-1	TRBV30	-	-	CAWSVRGKGNTEAFF	TGTGCCTGGAGTGTACGGGGGAAGGGGAACACTGAAGCTTTCTTT
TRBJ2-1	TRBV5-4	-	TRBD2	CASSETSGGRDEQFF	TGTGCCAGCAGCGAAACTAGCGGGGGCCGGGATGAGCAGTTCTTC
TRBJ2-7	TRBV9	-	TRBD2	CASGPWGGSSYEQYF	TGTGCCAGCGGGCCCTGGGGGGGGAGCTCCTACGAGCAGTACTTC
TRBJ1-1	TRBV30	few	-	CAWSRQENTEAFF	TGTGCCTGGAGCAGACAGGAGAACACTGAAGCTTTCTTT
TRBJ2-2	TRBV5-4	-	-	CASSLAVGTGELFF	TGTGCCAGCAGCTTGGCCGTCGGCACCGGGGAGCTGTTTTTT
TRBJ2-3	TRBV6-5	-	-	CASNRRVGDTQYF	TGTGCCAGCAACCGCAGGGTTGGGGATACGCAGTATTTT
TRBJ1-2	TRBV9	-	-	CASSVNNGNYGYTF	TGTGCCAGCAGCGTAAACAACGGCAACTATGGCTACACCTTC
TRBJ1-5	TRBV18	-	TRBD1	CASSPVSGTGHQPQHF	TGTGCCAGCTCACCAGTCTCCGGGACAGGGCATCAGCCCCAGCATTTT
TRBJ2-2	TRBV7-3	-	-	CASSPGAPNTGELFF	TGTGCCAGCAGCCCGGGCGCACCGAACACCGGGGAGCTGTTTTTT
TRBJ1-2	TRBV30	-	TRBD1	CAWGQGASYGYTF	TGTGCCTGGGGACAGGGGGCTAGCTATGGCTACACCTTC
TRBJ2-1	TRBV7-9	-	TRBD2	CASSRIGGWGLATYNEQFF	TGTGCCAGCAGCCGAATAGGGGGTTGGGGACTAGCGACCTACAATGAGCAGTTCTTC
TRBJ2-1	TRBV5-1	-	-	CASSLGGVTNNEQFF	TGCGCCAGCAGCCTTGGGGGAGTCACGAACAATGAGCAGTTCTTC
TRBJ2-1	TRBV19	-	-	CASRTSGSYNEQFF	TGTGCCAGCAGGACCTCCGGTTCTTACAATGAGCAGTTCTTC